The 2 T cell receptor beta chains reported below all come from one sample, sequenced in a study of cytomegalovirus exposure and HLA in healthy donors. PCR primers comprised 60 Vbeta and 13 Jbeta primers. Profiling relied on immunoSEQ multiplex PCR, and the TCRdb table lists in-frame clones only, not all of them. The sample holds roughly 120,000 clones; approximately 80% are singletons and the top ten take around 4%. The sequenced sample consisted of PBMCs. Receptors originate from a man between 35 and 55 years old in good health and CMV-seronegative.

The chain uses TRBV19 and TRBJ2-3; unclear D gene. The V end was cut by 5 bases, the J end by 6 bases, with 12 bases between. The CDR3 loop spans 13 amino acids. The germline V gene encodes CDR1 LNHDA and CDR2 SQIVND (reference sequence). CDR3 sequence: CASSSQKRDTQYF. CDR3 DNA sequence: TGTGCCAGTAGTTCTCAAAAGAGGGATACGCAGTATTTT.

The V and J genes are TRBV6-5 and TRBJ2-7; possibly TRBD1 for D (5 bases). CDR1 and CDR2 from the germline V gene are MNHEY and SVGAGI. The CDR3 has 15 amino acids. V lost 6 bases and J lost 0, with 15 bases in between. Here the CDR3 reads CASSRQGRASYEQYF. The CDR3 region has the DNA TGTGCCAGCAGCCGCCAGGGCCGAGCCTCCTACGAGCAGTACTTC.